The 12 T cell receptor beta chains presented below share a single source sample, sequenced in a study of OX40 agonist ivuxolimab in advanced cancers. Clones were sequenced by immunoSEQ multiplex PCR, and TCRdb holds only the in-frame ones, with some missing. The repertoire holds over 40,000 clones, 75% to 90% seen once, with 6.8% in the top ten. Sequenced here: CD4+ or CD8+ T cells sorted from blood, sampled in a trial of the OX40 agonist ivuxolimab. These receptors all come from an adult with an advanced solid tumor such as melanoma, head and neck, liver or kidney cancer.

The chain employs TRBV7-9 and TRBJ2-1; 15 bases agree with TRBD2. Germline V gene sequence: CDR1 SEHNR, CDR2 FQNEAQ (reference sequence). The CDR3 has 16 residues. The junction had 3 bases not matched to a gene; V was cut back by 1 base and J by 8 bases. In DNA form, the CDR3 reads TGTGCCAGCAGCTTAGGGACTAGCGGGAGGGCCGATGAGCAGTTCTTC. Residues: CASSLGTSGRADEQFF.

The genes are TRBV15 and TRBJ1-5, with D possibly matching TRBD1 (5 bases). Germline assignment: CDR1 LNHNV and CDR2 YYDKDF (reference sequence). Deletions cut 4 bases from V and 6 bases from J, with 10 bases between. This CDR3 has 13 amino acids. The CDR3 loop reads CATSTIRGQPQHF. Here the CDR3 DNA reads TGTGCCACCAGCACAATAAGGGGTCAGCCCCAGCATTTT.

This rearrangement joins TRBV7-2 to TRBJ2-3, with 9 bases that match TRBD2. The V gene's germline CDR1 is SGHTA and CDR2 FQGNSA. Germline trimming cut 3 bases from V and 0 bases from J; bases unmatched to any gene: 1. The CDR3 totals 15 residues. The CDR3 sequence is CASSFLAGSTDTQYF. As DNA, the CDR3 is TGTGCCAGCAGCTTTCTAGCGGGGAGCACAGATACGCAGTATTTT.

V usage is TRBV5-1 and J usage is TRBJ2-7; a possible D gene is TRBD1 (8 bases). V lost 2 bases to trimming and J lost 6 bases, with 24 bases between them. The V gene's germline CDR1 is SGHRS and CDR2 YFSETQ. CDR3 size: 17 residues. The CDR3 loop is CASSFYEFGQGGREQYF. CDR3 coding DNA: TGCGCCAGCAGCTTCTACGAATTCGGACAGGGAGGGCGCGAGCAGTACTTC. Together with reference TRBV5-1 and TRBJ2-7, the CDR3 gives the full variable domain: KAGVTQTPRYLIKTRGQQVTLSCSPISGHRSVSWYQQTPGQGLQFLFEYFSETQRNKGNFPGRFSGRQFSNSRSEMNVSTLELGDSALYLCASSFYEFGQGGREQYFGPGTRLTVT.

This rearrangement joins TRBV11-2 to TRBJ2-3; the match to TRBD2 covers 10 bases. The J segment lost 12 bases and the V segment lost 1 base, leaving 10 bases of the junction unmatched. The CDR3 runs to 15 residues. Germline assignment: CDR1 SGHAT and CDR2 FQNNGV. DNA for the CDR3: TGTGCCAGCAGCTTAGTACGTCTAGCGGGAGTTACCCAGTATTTT. Its translation: CASSLVRLAGVTQYF.

In its sample, this clone was seen once. The gene calls are TRBV6-4 and TRBJ2-7, with a possible D match to TRBD2 (5 bases). Trimming left V 3 bases short and J 2 bases short, with 17 bases between. Per the germline V gene, CDR1 is MRHNA and CDR2 is SNTAGT. The CDR3 has 16 residues. DNA for the CDR3: TGTGCCAGCAGTGAAGGGATCGGGGAACTACCCTACGAGCAGTACTTC. Translated: CASSEGIGELPYEQYF.

The chain recombines TRBV6-6 with TRBJ2-7, with 8 nucleotides matching TRBD1. The germline V gene encodes CDR1 MNHNY and CDR2 SVGAGI (reference sequence). Losses at the gene ends were 4 bases for V and 5 bases for J; bases not matched to a gene: 1. This CDR3 region has 12 residues. For the CDR3, the DNA is TGTGCCAGCAGTTTGACAGGGGACGAGCAGTACTTC. Translation gives CASSLTGDEQYF.

The chain couples TRBV7-9 to TRBJ1-1; D remains unclear. Germline lookup yields CDR1 SEHNR and CDR2 FQNEAQ (reference sequence). The CDR3 has 15 residues. The V and J ends lost 1 base and 3 bases respectively, with 12 bases between them. The CDR3 nucleotides are TGTGCCAGCAGCTTAGAGGCGTATAAGGACACTGAAGCTTTCTTT. It specifies CASSLEAYKDTEAFF.

The rearrangement joins TRBV7-8 to TRBJ2-5, with 11 bases matching TRBD2. There are 16 residues in the CDR3. From germline, CDR1 is SGHVS and CDR2 FQNEAQ. J gave up 5 bases and V 1 base, and 6 bases lay outside the gene matches. The CDR3 DNA sequence: TGTGCCAGCAGCTTAGGGTTAGCGGGAGGGCCGGAGACCCAGTACTTC. Its protein product is CASSLGLAGGPETQYF.

CDR3 nucleotide sequence: TGCGCCAGCAGCTTGGCTTATCGCTACGAGCAGTACTTC. Its protein product is CASSLAYRYEQYF. This chain joins TRBV5-1 and TRBJ2-7; D not certain. The germline gives CDR1 SGHRS, CDR2 YFSETQ. The V and J ends lost 0 bases and 3 bases respectively, with 7 bases between them. This CDR3 has 13 amino acids.

The gene calls are TRBV11-2 and TRBJ1-2, with D perhaps matching TRBD1 (5 bases). CDR1 is SGHAT and CDR2 is FQNNGV in the germline V gene. V gave up 1 base and J gave up 7 bases, with 16 bases separating them. CDR3 length: 15 residues. CDR3: CASSLVQAGDGGYTF. CDR3 nucleotides: TGTGCCAGCAGCTTAGTGCAGGCCGGGGACGGTGGCTACACCTTC.

This chain connects TRBV6-4 to TRBJ2-1, with 7 bases fitting TRBD1. J lost 7 bases, V lost 6 bases, and 6 bases had no gene match. From germline, CDR1 is MRHNA and CDR2 SNTAGT. The CDR3 totals 13 residues. The CDR3 sequence: CASRRTGGNEQFF. The CDR3 nucleotides are TGTGCCAGCAGAAGGACAGGAGGTAATGAGCAGTTCTTC.